The 26 T cell receptor beta chains reported below all come from one sample, sequenced in a study of blood T cell repertoires in COVID-19. Produced via immunoSEQ multiplex PCR; TCRdb's table is partial and in-frame only. Found here are roughly 400,000 clones, nearly 90% of them singletons; the top ten hold about 1.5%. The sequenced sample was PBMCs or T cells enriched from blood (not recorded which). The receptors originated from a woman between 18 and 29 years old who had been exposed to COVID-19.

The sample holds one count of this clone. Here the CDR3 reads CASSPYKASGNEQFF. In nucleotides, the CDR3 is TGTGCCAGCAGCCCTTACAAGGCTAGCGGGAATGAGCAGTTCTTC. The V gene is TRBV3-1 (or the pseudogene TRBV3-2), the J gene TRBJ2-1; 8 nucleotides align to TRBD2. The CDR3 runs to 15 residues. With 4 bases clipped from V and 7 bases from J, the junction kept 9 bases outside the gene matches. CDR1 LGHDT and CDR2 YNNKEL come from the germline V gene (reference sequence).

This sequence joins TRBV4-2 and TRBJ2-7; 7 bases are shared with TRBD1. This CDR3 comprises 16 residues. Germline lookup yields CDR1 LGHNA and CDR2 YNFKEQ. Unmatched junction bases numbered 14, after V lost 6 bases and J lost 3 bases. In DNA, the CDR3 is TGTGCCAGCAGGCTAAACACAGGGGCAGGGGACTACGAGCAGTACTTC. Translation gives CASRLNTGAGDYEQYF.

The chain uses TRBV27 and TRBJ1-1; 11 nucleotides align to TRBD1. CDR1 MNHEY and CDR2 SMNVEV come from the germline V gene (reference sequence). This CDR3 is built from 13 residues. With V trimmed by 10 bases and J by 5 bases, 6 bases remained unmatched. Here the CDR3 reads CATGTGGGTEAFF. As DNA, the CDR3 is TGTGCCACCGGGACAGGGGGGGGGACTGAAGCTTTCTTT.

This clone was picked up one time. The gene calls are TRBV25-1 and TRBJ2-1, with 7 bases fitting TRBD2. Germline assignment: CDR1 MGHDK and CDR2 SYGVNS. Germline trimming cut 5 bases from V and 8 bases from J; bases unmatched to any gene: 12. This CDR3 contains 15 residues. The CDR3 loop is CASSRASGSVDEQFF. As DNA, the CDR3 is TGTGCCAGCAGTCGGGCTAGCGGATCGGTGGATGAGCAGTTCTTC.

The gene calls are TRBV7-8 and TRBJ1-4; no definite D call. This CDR3 is 15 amino acids long. CDR1 and CDR2 from the germline V gene are SGHVS and FQNEAQ. Trimming took off 4 bases at V and 0 bases at J, with 9 bases between the two ends. For the CDR3, the DNA is TGTGCCAGCAGCTCGGAACGGGCAACTAATGAAAAACTGTTTTTT. It is translated as CASSSERATNEKLFF.

The chain combines TRBV5-1 with TRBJ2-3; TRBD1 matches at 11 bases. The CDR3 consists of 15 residues. From germline, CDR1 is SGHRS and CDR2 YFSETQ. Trimming removed 4 bases from V and 1 base from J; junction bases left unmatched: 2. CDR3 nucleotide sequence: TGCGCCAGCAGCCAGGGACAGGGGGGCACAGATACGCAGTATTTT. Translating it yields CASSQGQGGTDTQYF.

CDR3 loop: CASSRQADMNTEAFF. CDR3 in DNA: TGCGCCAGCAGCCGACAGGCAGATATGAACACTGAAGCTTTCTTT. J is TRBJ1-1 and V is TRBV4-3, with D perhaps matching TRBD1 (6 bases). The CDR3 runs 15 residues. V gave up 4 bases and J gave up 0 bases, with 12 bases separating them. Germline V gene sequence: CDR1 LGHNA, CDR2 YSLEER.

This chain joins TRBV28 and TRBJ2-7, with TRBD2 matching over 9 bases. Germline lookup yields CDR1 MDHEN and CDR2 SYDVKM. The V gene end was trimmed by 3 bases and the J gene end by 3 bases; junction bases not matched to a gene: 3. The CDR3 runs 14 residues. The CDR3 loop is CASSFPTSGYEQYF. The CDR3 nucleotides are TGTGCCAGCAGTTTCCCGACTAGCGGCTACGAGCAGTACTTC.

This chain uses TRBV10-3 with TRBJ1-1, with 8 bases aligning to TRBD1. The CDR3 is 14 amino acids. Germline V gives CDR1 ENHRY, CDR2 SYGVKD. Losses at the gene ends were 9 bases for V and 0 bases for J; bases not matched to a gene: 6. As DNA, the CDR3 is TGTGCCATAGGGACAGGTTTCATGAACACTGAAGCTTTCTTT. Translation: CAIGTGFMNTEAFF.

This clone was recorded a few times. V gene TRBV2 combines with J gene TRBJ2-1, with a tentative D call TRBD1 (7 bases). V dropped 6 bases and J dropped 4 bases, with 13 bases sitting between them. Germline lookup yields CDR1 SNHLY and CDR2 FYNNEI. The CDR3 consists of 14 residues. CDR3 sequence: CASREGALYNEQFF. DNA of the CDR3: TGTGCCAGCAGGGAGGGGGCTTTATACAATGAGCAGTTCTTC. The complete variable domain, with remaining parts taken from reference TRBV2 and TRBJ2-1, reads EPEVTQTPSHQVTQMGQEVILRCVPISNHLYFYWYRQILGQKVEFLVSFYNNEISEKSEIFDDQFSVERPDGSNFTLKIRSTKLEDSAMYFCASREGALYNEQFFGPGTRLTVL.

The chain links TRBV4-3 to TRBJ1-1, with 7 bases that match TRBD1. From germline, CDR1 is LGHNA and CDR2 YSLEER. The CDR3 totals 14 residues. The V gene end was trimmed by 1 base and the J gene end by 3 bases; junction bases not matched to a gene: 2. CDR3 nucleotides: TGCGCCAGCAGCCAAGCCGACAGGGACACTGAAGCTTTCTTT. It codes for CASSQADRDTEAFF.

V is TRBV7-8 and J is TRBJ2-5, with 7 bases matching TRBD1. Germline CDR1 is SGHVS and CDR2 is FQNEAQ. The V segment lost 5 bases and the J segment 2 bases; nucleotides outside the gene matches: 8. CDR3 length equals 15 residues. The CDR3 DNA reads TGTGCCAGCAGCCGAGCTTTGGGACAGCAAGAGACCCAGTACTTC. Translation: CASSRALGQQETQYF.

The chain joins TRBV25-1 to TRBJ2-6; TRBD2 might be the D (6 bases). Germline V CDR1 and CDR2: MGHDK, SYGVNS. This CDR3 spans 16 amino acids. The V end lost 3 bases, the J end lost 4 bases, and 13 bases lay between the germline ends. The CDR3 DNA sequence: TGTGCCAGCAGTGACCCGGGACTCAGAGGGGCCAACGTCCTGACTTTC. It yields the protein CASSDPGLRGANVLTF.

This clone occurred a few times. J is TRBJ2-7 and V is TRBV6-1; 9 nucleotides align to TRBD1. V lost 4 bases and J lost 7; bases outside the gene matches: 14. Germline loops: CDR1 MNHNS, CDR2 SASEGT. There are 16 residues in the CDR3. The CDR3 coding sequence is TGTGCCAGCAGTGTCACAGGGGGCGATCGTGGAAGGGAGCAGTACTTC. Residues: CASSVTGGDRGREQYF.

This clone was observed a few times. This rearrangement joins TRBV6-5 to TRBJ1-2, with 7 nucleotides matching TRBD1. The CDR3 extends over 15 amino acids. Unmatched junction bases numbered 10, after V lost 5 bases and J lost 4 bases. The germline V gene encodes CDR1 MNHEY and CDR2 SVGAGI. The CDR3 sequence is CASSPWDSSTYGYTF. CDR3 coding DNA: TGTGCCAGCAGTCCCTGGGACAGCTCGACCTATGGCTACACCTTC.

This clone was counted a few times. CDR3 amino acids: CATSRTTEVETQYF. The CDR3 DNA follows: TGTGCCACCAGCAGAACCACCGAGGTGGAGACCCAGTACTTC. This sequence joins TRBV15 and TRBJ2-5; no reliable D call. This CDR3 has 14 amino acids. In germline, CDR1 is LNHNV, CDR2 YYDKDF (reference sequence). Trimming took off 2 bases at V and 5 bases at J, with 12 bases between the two ends.

This chain joins TRBV5-6 and TRBJ1-1; 8 bases are a match to TRBD1. CDR3 size: 14 residues. The trim removed 4 bases at V and 1 base at J, leaving 3 bases unmatched. Germline V lookup: CDR1 SGHDT, CDR2 YYEEEE. The CDR3 loop reads CASSVGQGNTEAFF. As DNA, the CDR3 is TGTGCCAGCAGCGTTGGACAGGGGAACACTGAAGCTTTCTTT.

V is TRBV7-8 and J is TRBJ2-7; no definite D call. Germline V gene data show CDR1 as SGHVS and CDR2 as FQNEAQ. The CDR3 is 14 amino acids. Trimming cost V 0 bases and J 4 bases, with 10 bases left between them. CDR3 sequence: CASSLALANYEQYF. CDR3 DNA sequence: TGTGCCAGCAGCTTAGCGCTGGCAAATTACGAGCAGTACTTC.

The V call is TRBV30, the J call TRBJ1-5, with D uncertain. CDR3 size: 14 residues. Germline V lookup: CDR1 GTSNPN, CDR2 SVGIG (reference sequence). Trimming took off 0 bases at V and 1 base at J, with 7 bases between the two ends. CDR3 in amino acids: CAWSVPASNQPQHF. The CDR3 region has the DNA TGTGCCTGGAGTGTGCCCGCGAGCAATCAGCCCCAGCATTTT.

V usage is TRBV14 and J usage is TRBJ1-2; tentative D call: TRBD1 (6 bases). The V gene's germline CDR1 is SGHDN and CDR2 FVKESK. V gave up 1 base and J gave up 7 bases, with 16 bases separating them. The length of the CDR3 is 15 residues. CDR3 loop: CASSQVGRGLTGYTF. DNA for the CDR3: TGTGCCAGCAGCCAAGTAGGCAGGGGCCTCACTGGCTACACCTTC. Complete variable domain (other parts from reference TRBV14 and TRBJ1-2): EAGVTQFPSHSVIEKGQTVTLRCDPISGHDNLYWYRRVMGKEIKFLLHFVKESKQDESGMPNNRFLAERTGGTYSTLKVQPAELEDSGVYFCASSQVGRGLTGYTFGSGTRLTVV.

The rearrangement uses TRBV28 and TRBJ2-5; 7 bases align to TRBD2. The CDR3 has 15 residues. Germline CDR1 reads MDHEN; CDR2 reads SYDVKM. J was trimmed by 7 bases and V by 1 base; bases with no gene match: 9. The CDR3 reads CASSLSWGGRGTQYF. The CDR3 nucleotides read TGTGCCAGCAGTTTATCGTGGGGGGGACGGGGGACCCAGTACTTC.

For the CDR3, the DNA is TGTGCCAGTACCCATGACAGGGAAAAGGCGAACACCGGGGAGCTGTTTTTT. It is translated as CASTHDREKANTGELFF. This rearrangement joins TRBV19 to TRBJ2-2, with 7 bases that match TRBD1. The germline V gene encodes CDR1 LNHDA and CDR2 SQIVND (reference sequence). The CDR3 runs 17 residues. Trimming removed 7 bases from V and 0 bases from J; junction bases left unmatched: 11.

This clone was detected only once. V is TRBV13 and J is TRBJ2-7; 7 nucleotides line up with TRBD1. The CDR3 runs to 15 residues. J gave up 4 bases and V 0 bases, and 6 bases lay outside the gene matches. CDR1 PRHDT and CDR2 FYEKMQ come from the germline V gene (reference sequence). The CDR3 DNA reads TGTGCCAGCAGCTTAGGAGGACAGGCTAGGTACGAGCAGTACTTC. This codes for CASSLGGQARYEQYF.

V gene TRBV7-8 combines with J gene TRBJ1-1; a possible D gene is TRBD1 (6 bases). The CDR3 consists of 16 residues. The germline CDR1 and CDR2 sequences are SGHVS and FQNEAQ. Trimming left V 0 bases short and J 5 bases short, with 16 bases between. The DNA for the CDR3 is TGTGCCAGCAGCTTAGCGGGACAAGACTATGGGACTGAAGCTTTCTTT. This encodes CASSLAGQDYGTEAFF.

The gene calls are TRBV27 and TRBJ1-6; 7 nucleotides align to TRBD1. The CDR3 contains 15 residues. The germline CDR1 and CDR2 sequences are MNHEY and SMNVEV (reference sequence). V was clipped by 2 bases and J by 9 bases; unmatched bases: 7. CDR3 coding DNA: TGTGCCAGCAGTTTAGGCCCTGACAGGGTTTCACCCCTCCACTTT. Translated: CASSLGPDRVSPLHF.

The chain links TRBV19 to TRBJ1-5; 11 bases agree with TRBD1. CDR3 length equals 15 residues. Germline V CDR1 and CDR2: LNHDA, SQIVND (reference sequence). The junction had 3 bases not matched to a gene; V was cut back by 5 bases and J by 3 bases. CDR3 sequence reads: CASSGQGALNQPQHF. The CDR3 DNA is TGTGCCAGTAGTGGACAGGGGGCCCTCAATCAGCCCCAGCATTTT.